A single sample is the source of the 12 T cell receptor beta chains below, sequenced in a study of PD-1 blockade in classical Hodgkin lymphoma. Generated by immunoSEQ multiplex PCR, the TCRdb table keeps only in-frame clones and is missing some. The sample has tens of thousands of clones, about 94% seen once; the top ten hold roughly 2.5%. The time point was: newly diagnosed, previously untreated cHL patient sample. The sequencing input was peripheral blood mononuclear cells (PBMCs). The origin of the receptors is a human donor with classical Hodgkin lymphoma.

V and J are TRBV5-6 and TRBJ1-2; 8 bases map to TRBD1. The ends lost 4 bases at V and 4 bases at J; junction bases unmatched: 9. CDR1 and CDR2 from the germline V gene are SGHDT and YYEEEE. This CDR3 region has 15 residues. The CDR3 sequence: CASSLIDRGFYGYTF. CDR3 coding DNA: TGTGCCAGCAGCCTCATAGACAGGGGATTCTATGGCTACACCTTC. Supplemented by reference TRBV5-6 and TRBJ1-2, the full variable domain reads DAGVTQSPTHLIKTRGQQVTLRCSPKSGHDTVSWYQQALGQGPQFIFQYYEEEERQRGNFPDRFSGHQFPNYSSELNVNALLLGDSALYLCASSLIDRGFYGYTFGSGTRLTVV.

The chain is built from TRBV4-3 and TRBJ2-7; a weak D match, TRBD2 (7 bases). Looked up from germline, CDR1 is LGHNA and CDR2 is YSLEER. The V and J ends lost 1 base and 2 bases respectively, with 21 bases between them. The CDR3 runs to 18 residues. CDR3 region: CASSQGWEGGALAYEQYF. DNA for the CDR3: TGCGCCAGCAGCCAAGGTTGGGAGGGGGGGGCGCTGGCCTACGAGCAGTACTTC.

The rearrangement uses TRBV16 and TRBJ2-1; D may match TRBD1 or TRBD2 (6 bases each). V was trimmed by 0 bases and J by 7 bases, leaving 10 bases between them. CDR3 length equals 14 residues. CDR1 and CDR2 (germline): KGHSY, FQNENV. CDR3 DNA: TGTGCCAGCAGCCAATCAGTAGGGGGGAATGAGCAGTTCTTC. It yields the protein CASSQSVGGNEQFF.

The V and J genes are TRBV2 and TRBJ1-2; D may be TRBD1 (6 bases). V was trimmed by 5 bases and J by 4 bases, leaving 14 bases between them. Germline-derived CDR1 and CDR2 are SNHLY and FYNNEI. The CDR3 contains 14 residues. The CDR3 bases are TGTGCCAGCAGTCTGTCCACAGGGTCCTATGGCTACACCTTC. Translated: CASSLSTGSYGYTF.

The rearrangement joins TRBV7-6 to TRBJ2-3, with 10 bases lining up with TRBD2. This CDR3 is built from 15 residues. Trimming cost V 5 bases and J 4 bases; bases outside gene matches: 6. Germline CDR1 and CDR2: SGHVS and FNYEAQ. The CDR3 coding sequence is TGTGCCAGCAGCATATCTAGCGGGGGAGCAGATACGCAGTATTTT. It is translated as CASSISSGGADTQYF.

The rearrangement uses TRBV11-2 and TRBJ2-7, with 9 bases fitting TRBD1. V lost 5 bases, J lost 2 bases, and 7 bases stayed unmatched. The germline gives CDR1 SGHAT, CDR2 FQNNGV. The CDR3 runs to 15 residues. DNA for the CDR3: TGTGCCAGCAGCGCCACCGGGACAGGGCCCTACGAGCAGTACTTC. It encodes CASSATGTGPYEQYF.

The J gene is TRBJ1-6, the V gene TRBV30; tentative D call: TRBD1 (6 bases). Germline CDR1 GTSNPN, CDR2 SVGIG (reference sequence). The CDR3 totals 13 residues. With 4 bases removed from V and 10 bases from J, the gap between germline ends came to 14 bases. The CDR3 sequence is CAWTSQQGSPLHF. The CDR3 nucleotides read TGTGCCTGGACCTCCCAACAGGGCTCACCCCTCCACTTT.

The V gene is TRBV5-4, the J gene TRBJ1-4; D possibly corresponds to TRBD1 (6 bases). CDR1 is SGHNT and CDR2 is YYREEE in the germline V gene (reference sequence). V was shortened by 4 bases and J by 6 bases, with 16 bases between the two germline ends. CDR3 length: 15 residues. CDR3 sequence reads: CASSVKQGSYEKLFF. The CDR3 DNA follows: TGTGCCAGCAGCGTAAAACAGGGTTCTTATGAAAAACTGTTTTTT.

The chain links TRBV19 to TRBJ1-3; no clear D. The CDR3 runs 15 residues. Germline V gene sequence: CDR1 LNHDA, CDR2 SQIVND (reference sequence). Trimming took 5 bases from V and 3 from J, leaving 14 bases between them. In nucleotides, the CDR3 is TGTGCCAGTAGTCGGGATTGGAACTTTGGAAACACCATATATTTT. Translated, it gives CASSRDWNFGNTIYF.

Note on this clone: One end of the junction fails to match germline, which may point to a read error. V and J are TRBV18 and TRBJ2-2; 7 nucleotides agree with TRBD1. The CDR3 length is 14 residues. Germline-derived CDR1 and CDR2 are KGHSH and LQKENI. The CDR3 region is CASSPSGQDLPHGF. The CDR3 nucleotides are TGTGCCAGCTCACCATCCGGACAGGATTTGCCCCATGGTTTT.

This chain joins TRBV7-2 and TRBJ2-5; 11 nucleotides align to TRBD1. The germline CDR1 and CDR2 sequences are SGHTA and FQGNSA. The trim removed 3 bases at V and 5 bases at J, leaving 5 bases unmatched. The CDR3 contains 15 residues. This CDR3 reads CASSFGQGAGETQYF. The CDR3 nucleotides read TGTGCCAGCAGCTTTGGACAGGGGGCTGGGGAGACCCAGTACTTC.

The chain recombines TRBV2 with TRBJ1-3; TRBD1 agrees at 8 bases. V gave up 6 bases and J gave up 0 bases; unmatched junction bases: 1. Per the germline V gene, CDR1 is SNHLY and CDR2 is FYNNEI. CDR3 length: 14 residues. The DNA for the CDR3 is TGTGCCAGCAGAGGACAGGGCTCTGGAAACACCATATATTTT. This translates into CASRGQGSGNTIYF.